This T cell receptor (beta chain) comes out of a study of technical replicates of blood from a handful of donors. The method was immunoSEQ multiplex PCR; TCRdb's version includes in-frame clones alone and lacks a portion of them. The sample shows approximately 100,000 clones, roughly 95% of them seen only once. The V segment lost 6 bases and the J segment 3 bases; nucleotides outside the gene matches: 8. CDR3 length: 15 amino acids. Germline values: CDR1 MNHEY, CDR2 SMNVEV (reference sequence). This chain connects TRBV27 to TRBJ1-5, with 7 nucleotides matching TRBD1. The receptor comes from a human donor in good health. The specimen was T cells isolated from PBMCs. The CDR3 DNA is TGTGCCAGCAGGATTGGACAGGAGCTCAATCAGCCCCAGCATTTT. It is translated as CASRIGQELNQPQHF.